Below, one T cell receptor beta chain is given with its context. Its antigen is as yet unknown. The sample is drawn from a study of cytomegalovirus exposure and HLA in healthy donors. General study points: Productive rates of about 87% or about 30% were seen for most TCR beta V segments in an earlier analysis. Analysis was performed later, and it showed HLA-associated TCR beta chains to be more clonally expanded than equally common others.

The trim removed 10 bases at V and 0 bases at J, leaving 6 bases unmatched. The CDR3 runs to 13 residues. CDR1 and CDR2 from the germline V gene are SNHLY and FYNNEI. Both 60 Vbeta primers and 13 Jbeta primers went into the PCR. Sequenced by immunoSEQ multiplex PCR; TCRdb stores in-frame clones only, minus some. The sample has 57,000 or so clones; less than 85% are singletons. The chain is built from TRBV2 and TRBJ2-7; 7 bases are shared with TRBD2. The sequenced sample consisted of PBMCs. The sequence came from a woman aged 55-70 years in good health and CMV-seropositive. CDR3 nucleotide sequence: TGTGCCACCGGCGGGGGTTACTCCTACGAGCAGTACTTC. Its protein is CATGGGYSYEQYF. The full variable domain, rest sourced from reference TRBV2 and TRBJ2-7, is EPEVTQTPSHQVTQMGQEVILRCVPISNHLYFYWYRQILGQKVEFLVSFYNNEISEKSEIFDDQFSVERPDGSNFTLKIRSTKLEDSAMYFCATGGGYSYEQYFGPGTRLTVT.